A selection of T cell receptor beta chains follows, all from one sample in a study of T cell repertoires in cytomegalovirus infection. TCRdb reanalysed the reads using MiXCR and keeps one entry per CDR3 protein. The sample lists hundreds of thousands of distinct CDR3 sequences; more than 8% were seen once. Sequenced sample: PBMCs. The receptors stem from a human donor in good health (CMV status not recorded). Some clones in this sample may be carry-over from other donors' samples. Each CDR3 is given with its conserved first and last residue. Some rows mark clone size as missing; the rest say once, few, many or name a class of expanded clone.

clone_size: -
v_call: TRBV19
cdr3_aa: CASSILRDGAYEQYF

clone_size: many
v_call: TRBV11-3
cdr3_aa: CASSPGGGQDTQYF

clone_size: many
v_call: TRBV7-2
cdr3_aa: CASSLGTAALQETQYF

clone_size: few
v_call: TRBV6-2/TRBV6-3
cdr3_aa: CASTTPSTGTYEQYF

clone_size: -
v_call: TRBV11-2
cdr3_aa: CASSSSGGSYNEQFF

clone_size: few
v_call: TRBV28
cdr3_aa: CASSLAADWGQGYEQYF

clone_size: many
v_call: TRBV7-2
cdr3_aa: CASSLDGLAREQYF

clone_size: many
v_call: TRBV20-1
cdr3_aa: CSVQILSEQYF

clone_size: many
v_call: TRBV7-9
cdr3_aa: CASSLALGTEAFF

clone_size: few
v_call: TRBV28
cdr3_aa: CASRVRESGYTF

clone_size: -
v_call: TRBV7-2
cdr3_aa: CASSLLGFYNEQFF

clone_size: -
v_call: TRBV7-8
cdr3_aa: CASSQGGKDTEAFF

clone_size: many
v_call: TRBV28
cdr3_aa: CASSEWGSPLHF

clone_size: many
v_call: TRBV10-3
cdr3_aa: CAIGDRTATNEKLFF

clone_size: -
v_call: TRBV7-4
cdr3_aa: CASSSVKLSTEAFF

clone_size: -
v_call: TRBV28
cdr3_aa: CASSTSTQGKYF

clone_size: few
v_call: TRBV9
cdr3_aa: CASSVGDVRGYTF

clone_size: many
v_call: TRBV7-2
cdr3_aa: CASSLALRQAGDTEAFF

clone_size: few
v_call: TRBV11-2
cdr3_aa: CASSFRLAGGRNEQFF

clone_size: few
v_call: TRBV20-1
cdr3_aa: CKLASGFRGNNEQFF

clone_size: -
v_call: TRBV12-3/TRBV12-4
cdr3_aa: CASSLHRGGSYEQYF

clone_size: many
v_call: TRBV11-2
cdr3_aa: CASSLEDRGGYTF

clone_size: -
v_call: TRBV6-5
cdr3_aa: CATSSGRVYPDTQYF

clone_size: few
v_call: TRBV6-1
cdr3_aa: CATTGTSIGEQFF

clone_size: many
v_call: TRBV28
cdr3_aa: CASRHRGPPREQYF

clone_size: many
v_call: TRBV4-1
cdr3_aa: CASSQPRLGTNQPQHF

clone_size: -
v_call: TRBV13
cdr3_aa: CASSFQGTTYEQYF

clone_size: -
v_call: TRBV6-2/TRBV6-3
cdr3_aa: CASGQGHYGYTF

clone_size: -
v_call: TRBV7-9
cdr3_aa: CASSLGSGEPQHF